The present T cell receptor beta chain was sequenced within a study of beta chain features in type 1 diabetes. Whole-study results and caveats: In all four CD4+ subsets, TCRB CDR3 length was significantly, moderately reduced in type 1 diabetes.

This CDR3 spans 15 amino acids. Germline-derived CDR1 and CDR2 are MDHEN and SYDVKM. Trimming pared 8 bases from V and 5 bases from J, leaving 21 bases between. With respect to this clone: As yet, its antigen is unknown.

All of the isolated RNA was reverse transcribed, so expressed TCRB transcripts were sequenced. Method: immunoSEQ multiplex PCR; TCRdb's copy keeps in-frame clones and lacks some. The sample has a few hundred thousand clones; approximately 25% are singletons. The source is a woman under 40 with type 1 diabetes. Sequencing used naive CD4+ T cells from blood. The chain recombines TRBV28 with TRBJ1-2; D unclear. The CDR3 DNA is TGTGCCAGCCTACGAACGGAGGAACCCCTTTATGGCTACACCTTC. It translates to CASLRTEEPLYGYTF.